One sample yielded the 2 T cell receptor beta chains listed below, sequenced in a study of blood T cell repertoires in COVID-19. Here immunoSEQ multiplex PCR was the method, and the copy in TCRdb shows in-frame clones only, minus some. The table records about 40,000 clones, approximately 91% of them present only once. What was sequenced was peripheral blood. The source is a human donor in a cohort sampled during active COVID-19.

The chain combines TRBV19 with TRBJ1-5; 9 bases align to TRBD1. CDR3 length equals 15 residues. V lost 7 bases and J lost 6; bases outside the gene matches: 10. Germline V gene data show CDR1 as LNHDA and CDR2 as SQIVND (reference sequence). CDR3 nucleotides: TGTGCCAGTACCCTACTACAGGGGGCAGGTCAGCCCCAGCATTTT. This encodes CASTLLQGAGQPQHF.

The genes are TRBV6-6 and TRBJ1-5; 7 nucleotides line up with TRBD1. In germline, CDR1 is MNHNY, CDR2 SVGAGI (reference sequence). There are 16 residues in the CDR3. The ends lost 2 bases at V and 4 bases at J; junction bases unmatched: 8. The CDR3 protein is CASSYDEGAGNQPQHF. The CDR3 region has the DNA TGTGCCAGCAGTTACGATGAGGGGGCCGGTAATCAGCCCCAGCATTTT.